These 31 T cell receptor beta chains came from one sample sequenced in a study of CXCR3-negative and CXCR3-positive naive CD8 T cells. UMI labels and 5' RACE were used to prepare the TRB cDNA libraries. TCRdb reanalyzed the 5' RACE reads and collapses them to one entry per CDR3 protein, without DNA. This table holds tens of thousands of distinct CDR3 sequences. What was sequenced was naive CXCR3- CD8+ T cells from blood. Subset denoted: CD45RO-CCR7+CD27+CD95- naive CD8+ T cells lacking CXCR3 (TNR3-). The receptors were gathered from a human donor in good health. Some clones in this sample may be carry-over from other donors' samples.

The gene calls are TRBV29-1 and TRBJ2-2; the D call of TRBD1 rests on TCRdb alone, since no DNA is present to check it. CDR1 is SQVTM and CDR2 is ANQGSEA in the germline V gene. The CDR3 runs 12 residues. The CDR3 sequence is CSVVAGSGELFF.

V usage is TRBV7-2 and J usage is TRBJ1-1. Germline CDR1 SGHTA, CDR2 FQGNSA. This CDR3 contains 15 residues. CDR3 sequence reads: CASSYSNRLEAEAFF. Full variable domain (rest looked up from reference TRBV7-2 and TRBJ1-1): GAGVSQSPSNKVTEKGKDVELRCDPISGHTALYWYRQSLGQGLEFLIYFQGNSAPDKSGLPSDRFSAERTGGSVSTLTIQRTQQEDSAVYLCASSYSNRLEAEAFFGQGTRLTVV.

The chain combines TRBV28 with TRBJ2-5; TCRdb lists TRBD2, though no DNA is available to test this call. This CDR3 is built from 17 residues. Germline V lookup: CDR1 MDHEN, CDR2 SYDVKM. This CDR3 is CASSLAGTRTRQETQYF.

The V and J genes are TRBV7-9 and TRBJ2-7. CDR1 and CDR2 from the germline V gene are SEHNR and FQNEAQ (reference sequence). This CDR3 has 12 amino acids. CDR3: CASSLVVHEQYF.

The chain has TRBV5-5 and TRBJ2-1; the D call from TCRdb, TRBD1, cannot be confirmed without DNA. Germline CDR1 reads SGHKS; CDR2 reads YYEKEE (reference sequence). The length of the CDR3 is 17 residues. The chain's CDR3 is CAIRMDGGADIYNEQFF.

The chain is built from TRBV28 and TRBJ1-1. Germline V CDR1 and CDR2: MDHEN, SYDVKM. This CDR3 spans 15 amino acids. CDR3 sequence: CASSTRTAVNTEAFF. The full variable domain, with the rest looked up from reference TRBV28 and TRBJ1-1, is DVKVTQSSRYLVKRTGEKVFLECVQDMDHENMFWYRQDPGLGLRLIYFSYDVKMKEKGDIPEGYSVSREKKERFSLILESASTNQTSMYLCASSTRTAVNTEAFFGQGTRLTVV.

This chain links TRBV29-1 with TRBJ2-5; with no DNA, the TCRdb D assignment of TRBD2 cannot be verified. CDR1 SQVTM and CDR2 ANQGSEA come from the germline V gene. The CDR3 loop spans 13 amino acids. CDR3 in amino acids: CSVEGGLAETQYF. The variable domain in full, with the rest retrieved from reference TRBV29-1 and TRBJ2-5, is SAVISQKPSRDICQRGTSLTIQCQVDSQVTMMFWYRQQPGQSLTLIATANQGSEATYESGFVIDKFPISRPNLTFSTLTVSNMSPEDSSIYLCSVEGGLAETQYFGPGTRLLVL.

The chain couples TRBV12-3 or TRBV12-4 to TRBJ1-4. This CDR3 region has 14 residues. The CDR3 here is CASSLGRLDEKLFF.

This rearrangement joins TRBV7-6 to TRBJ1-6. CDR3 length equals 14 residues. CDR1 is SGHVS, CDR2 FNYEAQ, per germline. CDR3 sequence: CASSRGGDNSPLHF.

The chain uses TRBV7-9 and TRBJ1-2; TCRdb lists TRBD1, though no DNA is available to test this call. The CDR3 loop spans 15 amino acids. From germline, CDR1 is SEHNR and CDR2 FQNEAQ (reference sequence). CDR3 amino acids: CASSSLWDSQYGYTF.

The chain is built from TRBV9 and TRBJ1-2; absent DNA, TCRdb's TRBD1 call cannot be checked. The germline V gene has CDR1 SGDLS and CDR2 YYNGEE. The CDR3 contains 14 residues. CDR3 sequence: CASSETGYDYGYTF.

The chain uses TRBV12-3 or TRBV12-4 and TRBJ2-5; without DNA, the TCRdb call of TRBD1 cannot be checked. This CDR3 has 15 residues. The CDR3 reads CASSLPTGVKETQYF.

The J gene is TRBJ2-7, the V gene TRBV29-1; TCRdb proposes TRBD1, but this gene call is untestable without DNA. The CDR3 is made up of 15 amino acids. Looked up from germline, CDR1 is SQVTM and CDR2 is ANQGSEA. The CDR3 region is CSVLSGVRGPYEQYF.

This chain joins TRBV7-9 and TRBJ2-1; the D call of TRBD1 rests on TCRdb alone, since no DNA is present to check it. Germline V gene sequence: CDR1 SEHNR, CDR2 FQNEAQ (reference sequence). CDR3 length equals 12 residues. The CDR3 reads CASSSGRYEQFF.

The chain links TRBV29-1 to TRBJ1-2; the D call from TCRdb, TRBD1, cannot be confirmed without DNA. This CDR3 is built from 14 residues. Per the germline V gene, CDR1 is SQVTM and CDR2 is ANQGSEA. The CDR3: CSVDVQGAQYGYTF.

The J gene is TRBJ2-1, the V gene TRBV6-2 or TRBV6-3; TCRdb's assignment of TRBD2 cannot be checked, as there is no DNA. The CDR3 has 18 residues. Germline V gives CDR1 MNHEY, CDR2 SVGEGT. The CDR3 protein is CASSYFQGVLAGDNEQFF.

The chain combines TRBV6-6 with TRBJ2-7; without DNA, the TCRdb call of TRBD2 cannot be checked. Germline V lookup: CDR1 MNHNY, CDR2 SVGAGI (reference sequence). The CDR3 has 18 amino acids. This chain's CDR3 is CASSYTLKAGRSSYEQYF.

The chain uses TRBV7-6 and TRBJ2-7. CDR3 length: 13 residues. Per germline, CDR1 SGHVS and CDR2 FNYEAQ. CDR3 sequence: CASSFGPTYEQYF.

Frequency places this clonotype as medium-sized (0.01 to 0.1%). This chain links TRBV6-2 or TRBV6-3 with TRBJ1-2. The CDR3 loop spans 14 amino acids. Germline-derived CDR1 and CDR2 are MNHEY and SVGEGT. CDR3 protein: CASRSHAPNYGYTF.

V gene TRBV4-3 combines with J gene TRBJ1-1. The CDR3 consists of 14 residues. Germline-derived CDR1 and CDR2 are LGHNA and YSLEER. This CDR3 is CASSHDRSRTEAFF.

CDR3 in amino acids: CASSLRTSGTAETQYF. This chain joins TRBV28 and TRBJ2-5; absent DNA, TCRdb's TRBD2 call cannot be checked. The CDR3 totals 16 residues. Germline CDR1 and CDR2: MDHEN and SYDVKM.

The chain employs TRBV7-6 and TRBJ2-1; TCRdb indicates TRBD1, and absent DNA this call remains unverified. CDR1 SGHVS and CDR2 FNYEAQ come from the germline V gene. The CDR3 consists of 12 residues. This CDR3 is CAGSGWGYEQFF.

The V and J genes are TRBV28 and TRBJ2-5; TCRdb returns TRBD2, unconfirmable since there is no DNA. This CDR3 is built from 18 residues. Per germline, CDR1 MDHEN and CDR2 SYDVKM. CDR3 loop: CASSFERSSGPQEETQYF.

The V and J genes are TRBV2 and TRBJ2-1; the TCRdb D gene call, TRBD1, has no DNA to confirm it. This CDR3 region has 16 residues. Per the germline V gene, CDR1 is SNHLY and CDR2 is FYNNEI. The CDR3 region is CASTLSGTGGRNEQFF.

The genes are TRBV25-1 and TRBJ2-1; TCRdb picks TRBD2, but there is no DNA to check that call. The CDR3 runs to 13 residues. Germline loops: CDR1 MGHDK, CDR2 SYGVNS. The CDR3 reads CASSGPGLPTENF. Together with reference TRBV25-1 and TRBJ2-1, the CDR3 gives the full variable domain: EADIYQTPRYLVIGTGKKITLECSQTMGHDKMYWYQQDPGMELHLIHYSYGVNSTEKGDLSSESTVSRIRTEHFPLTLESARPSHTSQYLCASSGPGLPTENFGPGTRLTVL.

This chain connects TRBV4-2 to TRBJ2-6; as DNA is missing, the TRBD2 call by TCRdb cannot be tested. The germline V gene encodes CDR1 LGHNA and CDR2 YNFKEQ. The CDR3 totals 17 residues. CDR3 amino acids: CASSQEGASSGANVLTF.

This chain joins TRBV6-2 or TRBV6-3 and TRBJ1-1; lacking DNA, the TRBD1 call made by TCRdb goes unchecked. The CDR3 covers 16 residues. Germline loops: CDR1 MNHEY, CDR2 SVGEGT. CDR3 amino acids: CASRAGIGTENTEAFF.

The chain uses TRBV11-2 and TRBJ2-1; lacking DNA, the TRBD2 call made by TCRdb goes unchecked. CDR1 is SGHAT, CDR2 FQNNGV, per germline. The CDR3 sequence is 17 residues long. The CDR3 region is CASSYDTSGSVINEQFF.

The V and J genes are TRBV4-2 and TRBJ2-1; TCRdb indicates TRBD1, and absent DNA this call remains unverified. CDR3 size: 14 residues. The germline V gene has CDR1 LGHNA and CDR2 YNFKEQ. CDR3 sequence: CASSQAGHGDEQFF.

The CDR3 sequence: CASRFPEGGSGANVLTF. The V call is TRBV5-1, the J call TRBJ2-6; as DNA is missing, the TRBD1 call by TCRdb cannot be tested. The CDR3 contains 17 residues. CDR1 and CDR2 from the germline V gene are SGHRS and YFSETQ.

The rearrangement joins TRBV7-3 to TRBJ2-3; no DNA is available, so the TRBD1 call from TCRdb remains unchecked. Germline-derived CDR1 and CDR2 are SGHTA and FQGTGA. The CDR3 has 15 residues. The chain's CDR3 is CASSLRGGATDTQYF.